A selection of T cell receptor beta chains follows, all from one sample in a study of T cell changes during pregnancy in multiple sclerosis. The method was immunoSEQ multiplex PCR; TCRdb's version includes in-frame clones alone and lacks a portion of them. The top ten hold over 0.55% of the sample, which has roughly 42,000 clones, 80% to 90% seen once. Sequences were derived from CD4+ T cells from peripheral blood mononuclear cells, sampled in the first trimester of pregnancy. The receptors stem from a female donor with multiple sclerosis, enrolled in a pregnancy study. Both conserved end residues are part of each CDR3. A D gene is named only where the DNA matches it firmly. Some rows have no size entry. The others give once, few or many, or a class for an expanded clone.

DNA	CDR3	D	size	V	J
TGTGCCAGCAGCCTAATGGGCAGGCGGAACACTGAAGCTTTCTTT	CASSLMGRRNTEAFF	NA	NA	TRBV11-2	TRBJ1-1
TGTGCCATCAGAAGACAGGGTCCCAACACTGAAGCTTTCTTT	CAIRRQGPNTEAFF	TRBD1	NA	TRBV10-3	TRBJ1-1
TGTGCCAGTAGCACCACAGGGTATGAAAAACTGTTTTTT	CASSTTGYEKLFF	NA	NA	TRBV19	TRBJ1-4
TGTGCCAGCAGCCCGGTCCGGACAGGAGGCGCTAATGAAAAACTGTTTTTT	CASSPVRTGGANEKLFF	TRBD1	NA	TRBV5-5	TRBJ1-4
TGTGCCAGCAGCTTACGTCTCGGCGGGAGCTACGAGCAGTACTTC	CASSLRLGGSYEQYF	TRBD2	NA	TRBV7-8	TRBJ2-7
TGTGCCAGCTCACCCAGACTAGTAGCCTACGAGCAGTACTTC	CASSPRLVAYEQYF	NA	NA	TRBV18	TRBJ2-7
TGTGCCAGCAGCCCCTCTGGCAGGGATAGCAATCAGCCCCAGCATTTT	CASSPSGRDSNQPQHF	NA	NA	TRBV28	TRBJ1-5
TGTGCAAGTCCATACGGGAGTTGCCCAGATACGCAGTATTTT	CASPYGSCPDTQYF	NA	NA	TRBV12-2	TRBJ2-3
TGTGCCAGCAGCGCAGGGGGCGCAGCTACTGAAGCTTTCTTT	CASSAGGAATEAFF	TRBD1	NA	TRBV7-6	TRBJ1-1
TGTGCTAGCAGCTTGCAGGGCAGGGAGACCCAGTACTTC	CASSLQGRETQYF	NA	NA	TRBV7-7	TRBJ2-5
TGTGCCAGCAGCGTGACGACAGGGGGGATTGAAGCTTTCTTT	CASSVTTGGIEAFF	TRBD1	NA	TRBV9	TRBJ1-1
TGTGCCAGCAGCTCGAGACTCAGGGGGAAGATCGCCGGGGAGCTGTTTTTT	CASSSRLRGKIAGELFF	TRBD1	NA	TRBV7-2	TRBJ2-2
TGTGCCAGCAGCACTAAGGGCGGGGGGTCTGGAAACACCATATATTTT	CASSTKGGGSGNTIYF	NA	NA	TRBV7-2	TRBJ1-3
TGTGCCAGCGGTCCCGGGACAGGGTTGTCCTATAATTCACCCCTCCACTTT	CASGPGTGLSYNSPLHF	TRBD1	NA	TRBV7-6	TRBJ1-6
TGCGCCAGCAGCCCCGGCAAGGGGAATGGGGAAAAACTGTTTTTT	CASSPGKGNGEKLFF	NA	once	TRBV5-1	TRBJ1-4
TGTGCCAGAAGCCCGGGACTAGCGGCCTACGAGCAGTACTTC	CARSPGLAAYEQYF	TRBD2	few	TRBV5-3	TRBJ2-7
TGTGCCAGCAGATTTACCGGGACTAACACCGGGGAGCTGTTTTTT	CASRFTGTNTGELFF	NA	NA	TRBV2	TRBJ2-2
TGCGCCAGCAGCTTGGACGGGAGAGGGGACGAGCAGTACTTC	CASSLDGRGDEQYF	NA	NA	TRBV5-1	TRBJ2-7
TGTGCCAGCAGCCCTCCCGGGACAGCAAAAAACACCATATATTTT	CASSPPGTAKNTIYF	TRBD1	NA	TRBV28	TRBJ1-3
TGTGCCAGCAGCTTGACGGGGACTAGCGGGAAGGGGACCCAGTACTTC	CASSLTGTSGKGTQYF	TRBD2	NA	TRBV7-8	TRBJ2-5
TGCGCCAGCACCTTGGGGGAGATCATGAACACTGAAGCTTTCTTT	CASTLGEIMNTEAFF	NA	once	TRBV5-1	TRBJ1-1
TGTGCCAGCAGCCAAGCGGGACAGAGTTATAGTGAGCAGTTCTTC	CASSQAGQSYSEQFF	TRBD1	few	TRBV14	TRBJ2-1
TGTGCCAGCAGCTTAGGGGGCAGATCGCCCGGCTACACCTTC	CASSLGGRSPGYTF	NA	NA	TRBV7-9	TRBJ1-2